The T cell receptor (beta chain) described here comes from a study of beta chain features in type 1 diabetes. General observations from the study: The study found moderately but significantly shorter TCRB CDR3s in all four CD4+ subsets of Type 1 diabetes patients. When cDNA is sequenced, cells with high TCR expression could be over-represented. Any HLA-type effect on TCRB rearrangement remained unresolved here. For patients, the naive, central memory and Treg TCRB repertoires appeared more alike than for healthy donors.

Per the germline V gene, CDR1 is SGHDT and CDR2 is YYEEEE. The CDR3 runs 13 residues. Trimming stripped 0 bases from V and 2 bases from J, with 5 bases between. The study reverse transcribed the entire isolated RNA, so it sequenced expressed TCRB transcripts. TCRdb's table, derived via immunoSEQ multiplex PCR, lists solely in-frame clones and lacks some. The data hold a few hundred thousand clones, with roughly 22% observed a single time. The collection from each donor was one heparinised blood draw averaging about 116 mL. There are a few counts of this clone. The antigen remains unidentified. The chain has TRBV5-6 and TRBJ2-5, with D unclear. The clonotype originates from a woman between 35 and 50 years old with type 1 diabetes. The sample comprised naive CD4+ T cells from blood. CDR3 nucleotide sequence: TGTGCCAGCAGCTTGGGGCAGCAAGAGACCCAGTACTTC. Encoded protein: CASSLGQQETQYF.